This TCR beta chain came from a study of vaccination effects on CD4 cells after COVID-19. A word on this clone: The antigen remains unidentified.

Antigen-specific CD4+ T cells were first expanded with viral peptide pools by the ViraFEST assay and only then sequenced. Having been cultured for around ten days, the cells underwent CD4+ T cell isolation. Recipients of the vaccine had no prior SARS-CoV-2 infection and negative nucleocapsid antibodies. In the cultures, half the medium was exchanged for IL-2 medium on days 3 and 7. Produced via immunoSEQ multiplex PCR; TCRdb's table is partial and in-frame only. The sample carries roughly 25,000 clones, around 72% recorded once. This clonotype was sampled from a human donor who received a COVID-19 vaccine. The starting material was CD4+ T cells from PBMCs cultured with SARS-CoV-2 spike peptides, obtained before COVID-19 vaccination.

For the CDR3, the DNA is TGTGCCAGCAGCCACTACAGGGGGCGTAACTATGGCTACACCTTC. This sequence encodes CASSHYRGRNYGYTF. This chain uses TRBV11-2 with TRBJ1-2; TRBD1 matches at 9 bases. The CDR3 has 15 amino acids. The junction had 5 bases not matched to a gene; V was cut back by 5 bases and J by 1 base. Per germline, CDR1 SGHAT and CDR2 FQNNGV.